The clone carrying this T cell receptor (beta chain) has at least ten counts. Its antigen remains unidentified. RNA transcripts provided the source from which TCR beta CDR3 regions were amplified. Primed by the HTBI set, a first-round RT-PCR was run on the TCR CDR3. TCRdb ran MiXCR on the multiplex PCR reads and lists one entry per CDR3 protein. This sample has some 400,000 distinct CDR3 sequences, with about 14% found just once. The source of the sample is a study of T cells in Graves' hyperthyroidism and ophthalmopathy. General study results and limits: Separation of ophthalmopathy from stable hyperthyroidism was achieved by a 13 V-J model.

Sequencing was carried out using blood. This receptor was obtained from a woman aged 55-70 years with Graves' hyperthyroidism.

CDR3 amino acids: CSVKQGLGSTDTQYF. CDR3 nucleotides: TGCAGCGTTAAACAGGGTTTAGGGAGCACAGATACGCAGTATTTT. This sequence joins TRBV29-1 and TRBJ2-3; D is perhaps TRBD1 (6 bases). There are 15 residues in the CDR3. Per the germline V gene, CDR1 is SQVTM and CDR2 is ANQGSEA. Between the trimmed V and J ends, which lost 5 bases and 0 bases, there was a span of 15 bases.